This paragraph covers one TCR beta chain sequence. The method was immunoSEQ multiplex PCR; TCRdb's version includes in-frame clones alone and lacks a portion of them. With 150,000 to 200,000 clones in the sample, the ten largest clones hold approximately 2.2%. The data were obtained in a study of control samples from healthy donors and cancer patients. The trim removed 3 bases at V and 1 base at J, leaving 2 bases unmatched. Germline assignment: CDR1 SGHTS and CDR2 YDEGEE. CDR3 size: 14 residues. The chain couples TRBV5-8 to TRBJ2-5, with 8 bases that match TRBD1. The sequenced sample was blood. The receptor was derived from a woman younger than 45 in good health. The CDR3 DNA reads TGTGCCAGCAGCTCCGGGACAGGCCAAGAGACCCAGTACTTC. Amino acids: CASSSGTGQETQYF.